This TCR beta chain is drawn from a study of blood T cell repertoires in COVID-19. Libraries were prepared by immunoSEQ multiplex PCR; TCRdb keeps only in-frame clonotypes and omits some of them. Found here are roughly 300,000 clones, about nine tenths of them singletons; the top ten hold 3.5% to 5%. Sequenced: PBMCs or T cells enriched from blood (not recorded which). This clonotype was obtained from a man aged 30-40 years who had recovered from COVID-19.

CDR3: CASSQGGHADTQYF. The CDR3, as DNA: TGTGCCAGCAGCCAAGGGGGACATGCAGATACGCAGTATTTT. V gene TRBV3-1 (or the pseudogene TRBV3-2) combines with J gene TRBJ2-3; possibly TRBD1 for D (6 bases). V was clipped by 1 base and J by 4 bases, with 9 bases between them. Germline V gene sequence: CDR1 LGHDT, CDR2 YNNKEL (reference sequence). CDR3 length: 14 amino acids.